Each of the 12 T cell receptor beta chains below was sequenced from the same sample in a study of T cells in Graves' hyperthyroidism and ophthalmopathy. TCR beta CDR3 regions were amplified from RNA transcripts. RT-PCR in the first round (using the HTBI primer set) targeted the TCR CDR3. TCRdb re-called the multiplex PCR reads through MiXCR, storing one row per CDR3 protein. The sample consists of roughly 380,000 distinct CDR3 sequences, 15% to 20% of them appearing once. The sample was blood. The receptors originated from a woman between 18 and 29 years old with Graves' hyperthyroidism.

CDR3 sequence: CASSPPIRQEAGEQYF. For the CDR3, the DNA is TGTGCCAGCTCACCACCTATCCGACAGGAGGCTGGCGAGCAGTACTTC. The V call is TRBV18, the J call TRBJ2-7; maybe TRBD1 (6 bases). Trimming cost V 0 bases and J 6 bases, with 18 bases left between them. The CDR3 extends over 16 amino acids. Germline V lookup: CDR1 KGHSH, CDR2 LQKENI.

The chain couples TRBV2 to TRBJ1-5, with a possible D match to TRBD1 (5 bases). Trimming took off 4 bases at V and 4 bases at J, with 14 bases between the two ends. Germline V gives CDR1 SNHLY, CDR2 FYNNEI. The CDR3 extends over 15 amino acids. CDR3 nucleotides: TGTGCCAGCAGTGTTCTGGGACGGCAAAATCAGCCCCAGCATTTT. It encodes CASSVLGRQNQPQHF.

In this sample, this clonotype turned up many times. The chain uses TRBV11-2 and TRBJ2-1; 7 bases align to TRBD2. CDR3 length: 14 residues. V lost 1 base to trimming and J lost 4 bases; unmatched junction nucleotides: 1. Per the germline V gene, CDR1 is SGHAT and CDR2 is FQNNGV. The CDR3 nucleotides are TGTGCCAGCAGCTTAGCGGGGGGTTACAATGAGCAGTTCTTC. It translates to CASSLAGGYNEQFF.

This clonotype showed up many times. This rearrangement joins TRBV12-3 or TRBV12-4 to TRBJ1-1; D unclear. The length of the CDR3 is 12 residues. Trimming shortened V by 1 base and J by 12 bases, and 12 bases separated the two germline ends. The CDR3 sequence is CASSLGADRTFF. In DNA, the CDR3 is TGTGCCAGCAGTTTAGGGGCGGATAGGACTTTCTTT.

This clonotype has ten or more counts. The CDR3 coding sequence is TGTGCCAGCAGTCTTAATCGTCTTATAGACTATGGCTACACCTTC. The encoded protein is CASSLNRLIDYGYTF. The rearrangement links TRBV6-1 to TRBJ1-2; D uncertain. V gave up 5 bases and J gave up 3 bases, with 16 bases separating them. CDR1 is MNHNS, CDR2 SASEGT, per germline. This CDR3 spans 15 amino acids.

V gene TRBV27 combines with J gene TRBJ1-1; 9 positions match TRBD1. Germline CDR1 and CDR2: MNHEY and SMNVEV (reference sequence). The junction had 15 bases not matched to a gene; V was cut back by 0 bases and J by 1 base. The CDR3 loop spans 20 amino acids. In DNA, the CDR3 is TGTGCCAGCAGTTTATCCGTCTACAGGGGGCTCAAAAGAGGGAACACTGAAGCTTTCTTT. It yields the protein CASSLSVYRGLKRGNTEAFF.

This clonotype was observed many times. This chain joins TRBV27 and TRBJ2-7; D is perhaps TRBD2 (6 bases). CDR1 and CDR2 (germline): MNHEY, SMNVEV (reference sequence). Deletions cut 5 bases from V and 0 bases from J, with 14 bases between. The CDR3 contains 15 residues. The CDR3 sequence is CASSRRDAISYEQYF. As DNA, the CDR3 is TGTGCCAGCAGTCGGCGGGACGCGATCTCCTACGAGCAGTACTTC.

This clonotype was picked up many times. CDR3 residues: CATSRDPSYEQYF. The CDR3 nucleotides read TGTGCCACCAGCAGAGATCCCTCCTACGAGCAGTACTTC. J is TRBJ2-7 and V is TRBV15; D is ambiguous. Germline V CDR1 and CDR2: LNHNV, YYDKDF (reference sequence). Trimming pared 0 bases from V and 0 bases from J, leaving 3 bases between. The length of the CDR3 is 13 residues.

The sample holds a few counts of this clonotype. The V call is TRBV3-1, the J call TRBJ2-5, with TRBD1 matching 7 bases. Per the germline V gene, CDR1 is LGHDT and CDR2 is YNNKEL (reference sequence). V lost 4 bases, J lost 4 bases, and 6 bases stayed unmatched. The CDR3 totals 14 residues. CDR3 amino acids: CASSPRQGGETQYF. CDR3 in DNA: TGTGCCAGCAGCCCCAGACAGGGTGGAGAGACCCAGTACTTC.

This clonotype showed up many times. This chain joins TRBV12-3 or TRBV12-4 and TRBJ2-5, with TRBD2 identical over 7 bases. Trimming cost V 3 bases and J 7 bases; bases outside gene matches: 8. The CDR3 loop spans 14 amino acids. CDR3 sequence: CASSFGGGEGTQYF. CDR3 DNA: TGTGCCAGCAGTTTTGGCGGGGGAGAGGGGACCCAGTACTTC.

This clonotype has just a few counts. The V call is TRBV18, the J call TRBJ1-5; 7 bases align to TRBD1. This CDR3 contains 17 residues. The germline V gene encodes CDR1 KGHSH and CDR2 LQKENI. V lost 4 bases, J lost 3 bases, and 12 bases stayed unmatched. CDR3 sequence: CASSRRKYRGLNQPQHF. CDR3 in DNA: TGTGCCAGCTCACGCCGTAAATACAGGGGCCTCAATCAGCCCCAGCATTTT.

The J gene is TRBJ2-7, the V gene TRBV12-3 or TRBV12-4; D may be TRBD2 (6 bases). With 5 bases removed from V and 10 bases from J, the gap between germline ends came to 18 bases. This CDR3 is built from 13 residues. The CDR3 loop is CASSEENWDSQYF. DNA of the CDR3: TGTGCCAGCAGTGAGGAGAATTGGGACTCTCAGTACTTC.